This TCR beta chain was identified in a study of blood T cell repertoires in COVID-19. As for the study in general: There were acute and convalescent COVID-19 samples, and they came from the United States, Italy and Spain.

Germline CDR1 and CDR2: MNHNS and SASEGT. Trimming cost V 3 bases and J 5 bases, with 11 bases left between them. The length of the CDR3 is 13 residues. Method: immunoSEQ multiplex PCR; TCRdb's copy keeps in-frame clones and lacks some. Here the sample spans fewer than 350,000 clones, 85% being singletons. The chain uses TRBV6-1 and TRBJ2-7; D is perhaps TRBD1 (5 bases). Sequenced sample: PBMCs or T cells enriched from blood (not recorded which). The sequence was obtained from a woman in her forties or fifties who had recovered from COVID-19. The CDR3, as DNA: TGTGCCAGCAGTGATGGGGTCAGGGACGAGCAGTACTTC. Its translation is CASSDGVRDEQYF.